This T cell receptor (beta chain) stems from a study of cytomegalovirus exposure and HLA in healthy donors. Only in-frame clones appear in the TCRdb table, and some are missing; sequencing was by immunoSEQ multiplex PCR. In the table there are some 190,000 clones, 86% of which are singletons. The germline V gene has CDR1 GTSNPN and CDR2 SVGIG (reference sequence). The CDR3 contains 14 residues. Trimming took 5 bases from V and 0 from J, leaving 11 bases between them. Study conclusions and caveats: TCR beta chains numbering approximately 150 were designated cytomegalovirus-associated. High sensitivity and specificity were reportedly achieved when the classifier diagnosed cytomegalovirus status. The tendency of first-cohort TCR clusters to co-occur in the 100 to 150 validation repertoires emerged from a later analysis.

These donors were members of the roughly 120-subject validation cohort, a group separate from the roughly 670-subject first cohort. With respect to this clone: Its matching antigen is unknown.

The material sequenced was PBMCs. The chain couples TRBV30 to TRBJ1-3; D is ambiguous. This receptor was identified in a man aged 30 to 45 in good health and CMV-seropositive. The DNA of the CDR3 is TGTGCCTGGGGTCCTTTTACCTCTGGAAACACCATATATTTT. Its translation: CAWGPFTSGNTIYF.